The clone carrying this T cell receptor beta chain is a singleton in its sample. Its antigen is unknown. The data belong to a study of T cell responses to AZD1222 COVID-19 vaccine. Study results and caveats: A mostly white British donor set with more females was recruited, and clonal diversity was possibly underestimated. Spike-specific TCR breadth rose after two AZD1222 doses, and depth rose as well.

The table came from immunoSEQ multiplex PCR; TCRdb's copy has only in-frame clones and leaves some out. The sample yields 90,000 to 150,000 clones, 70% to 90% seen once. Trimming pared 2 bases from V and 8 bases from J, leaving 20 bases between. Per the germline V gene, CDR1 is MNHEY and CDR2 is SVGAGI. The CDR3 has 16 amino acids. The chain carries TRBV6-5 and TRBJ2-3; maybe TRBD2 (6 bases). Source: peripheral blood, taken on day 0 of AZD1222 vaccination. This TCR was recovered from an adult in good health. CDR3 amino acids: CASSYRRTPPRGTQYF. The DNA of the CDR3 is TGTGCCAGCAGTTACCGAAGGACACCGCCGCGGGGTACGCAGTATTTT.